The next 32 T cell receptor beta chains were all read from a single sample in a study of T cell changes during pregnancy in multiple sclerosis. Profiling relied on immunoSEQ multiplex PCR, and the TCRdb table lists in-frame clones only, not all of them. The sample consists of fewer than 85,000 clones, 85% to 95% of them appearing once. The specimen was peripheral blood, collected in the third trimester of pregnancy. The receptors were sampled from a female donor in good health, enrolled as a control in a pregnancy study.

This chain connects TRBV15 to TRBJ2-1; TRBD1 matches 12 bases. Germline CDR1 and CDR2: LNHNV and YYDKDF (reference sequence). This CDR3 spans 16 amino acids. With 2 bases clipped from V and 7 bases from J, the junction kept 6 bases outside the gene matches. The CDR3 sequence: CATSRYRDRGRNEQFF. The CDR3 DNA follows: TGTGCCACCAGCAGATACCGGGACAGGGGGCGAAATGAGCAGTTCTTC.

The V and J genes are TRBV7-9 and TRBJ1-2; 7 positions match TRBD1. With V trimmed by 5 bases and J by 4 bases, 10 bases remained unmatched. The germline V gene encodes CDR1 SEHNR and CDR2 FQNEAQ (reference sequence). This CDR3 contains 15 residues. The CDR3 DNA reads TGTGCCAGCAGCGAATCTAGCGGGACAGTCTATGGCTACACCTTC. It translates to CASSESSGTVYGYTF. Full variable domain (outside the CDR3, taken from reference TRBV7-9 and TRBJ1-2): DTGVSQNPRHKITKRGQNVTFRCDPISEHNRLYWYRQTLGQGPEFLTYFQNEAQLEKSRLLSDRFSAERPKGSFSTLEIQRTEQGDSAMYLCASSESSGTVYGYTFGSGTRLTVV.

CDR3 region: CSVALPDRVSYEQYF. The CDR3 bases are TGCAGCGTTGCTCTACCGGACAGGGTTTCTTACGAGCAGTACTTC. V gene TRBV29-1 combines with J gene TRBJ2-7; the match to TRBD1 covers 8 bases. CDR1 SQVTM and CDR2 ANQGSEA come from the germline V gene. This CDR3 region has 15 residues. V was pared by 4 bases and J by 4 bases, with 12 bases of the junction left unmatched.

The rearrangement links TRBV27 to TRBJ1-5; TRBD1 matches at 7 bases. CDR3 length equals 15 residues. Trimming removed 3 bases from V and 3 bases from J; junction bases left unmatched: 5. Germline V gene sequence: CDR1 MNHEY, CDR2 SMNVEV (reference sequence). The CDR3 DNA is TGTGCCAGCAGTTTGGGCAGGGGGGCCAATCAGCCCCAGCATTTT. Protein product: CASSLGRGANQPQHF.

The gene calls are TRBV7-9 and TRBJ2-3, with 8 nucleotides matching TRBD1. In germline, CDR1 is SEHNR, CDR2 FQNEAQ (reference sequence). The V gene end was trimmed by 6 bases and the J gene end by 1 base; junction bases not matched to a gene: 12. The CDR3 length is 17 residues. The CDR3 coding sequence is TGTGCCAGCAGACCAGGGGGCTGGACTCGTGGCACAGATACGCAGTATTTT. Translation gives CASRPGGWTRGTDTQYF.

There are a few counts of this clone. The J gene is TRBJ2-7, the V gene TRBV7-9; TRBD2 might be the D (5 bases). The CDR3 spans 12 residues. Germline CDR1 and CDR2: SEHNR and FQNEAQ (reference sequence). Trimming left V 11 bases short and J 1 base short, with 12 bases between. This CDR3 reads CALRAQSYEQYF. CDR3 nucleotide sequence: TGTGCCCTGAGGGCGCAGTCCTACGAGCAGTACTTC.

This clone has a single count. CDR3 nucleotides: TGTGCCAGCAGCCGACAGGGGTCAGGGGAGCAGTACTTC. Protein: CASSRQGSGEQYF. The V call is TRBV7-2, the J call TRBJ2-7, with 8 bases fitting TRBD1. Germline CDR1 and CDR2: SGHTA and FQGNSA. With 5 bases clipped from V and 7 bases from J, the junction kept 7 bases outside the gene matches. This CDR3 spans 13 amino acids.

The chain employs TRBV14 and TRBJ2-1; TRBD2 matches at 7 bases. The trim removed 0 bases at V and 9 bases at J, leaving 14 bases unmatched. This CDR3 comprises 17 residues. CDR1 is SGHDN and CDR2 is FVKESK in the germline V gene. CDR3 loop: CASSQEGSRLAVGEQFF. For the CDR3, the DNA is TGTGCCAGCAGCCAAGAAGGTAGTCGGCTAGCGGTGGGTGAGCAGTTCTTC. Looking up the rest from reference TRBV14 and TRBJ2-1 gives the full variable domain: EAGVTQFPSHSVIEKGQTVTLRCDPISGHDNLYWYRRVMGKEIKFLLHFVKESKQDESGMPNNRFLAERTGGTYSTLKVQPAELEDSGVYFCASSQEGSRLAVGEQFFGPGTRLTVL.

As regards this clone: A junction boundary mismatches the germline segment, possibly from a read error. V usage is TRBV29-1 and J usage is TRBJ2-4; D is possibly TRBD2 (5 bases). The CDR3 loop spans 16 amino acids. CDR1 and CDR2 from the germline V gene are SQVTM and ANQGSEA. The CDR3 spells CSVEFVGTLAKNIQYF. The CDR3 DNA is TGCAGCGTTGAATTTGTAGGCACTCTAGCCAAGAACATTCAGTACTTC.

V and J are TRBV7-9 and TRBJ2-1, with D possibly matching TRBD2 (6 bases). The V end lost 3 bases, the J end lost 12 bases, and 18 bases lay between the germline ends. The CDR3 runs to 14 residues. From germline, CDR1 is SEHNR and CDR2 FQNEAQ (reference sequence). The chain's CDR3 is CASSFSPADYGQFF. The CDR3 nucleotides are TGTGCCAGCAGCTTCAGTCCAGCGGACTATGGGCAGTTCTTC.

This chain joins TRBV6-4 and TRBJ2-3; 10 bases map to TRBD2. With 5 bases clipped from V and 2 bases from J, the junction kept 1 base outside the gene matches. CDR3 length: 14 amino acids. Germline V CDR1 and CDR2: MRHNA, SNTAGT. The CDR3 here is CASSSGGATDTQYF. The CDR3 region has the DNA TGTGCCAGCAGTAGCGGGGGGGCCACAGATACGCAGTATTTT.

The rearrangement uses TRBV10-3 and TRBJ1-5; maybe TRBD1 (5 bases). The CDR3 sequence is 14 residues long. Trimming took off 4 bases at V and 6 bases at J, with 13 bases between the two ends. CDR1 is ENHRY, CDR2 SYGVKD, per germline. This CDR3 is CAISGGGDGQPQHF. The CDR3 DNA reads TGTGCCATCAGTGGAGGAGGGGACGGTCAGCCCCAGCATTTT.

The V call is TRBV6-4, the J call TRBJ2-1; 7 bases fit TRBD2. The CDR3 has 15 amino acids. The trim removed 6 bases at V and 5 bases at J, leaving 10 bases unmatched. Germline V gene lookup returns CDR1 MRHNA and CDR2 SNTAGT. CDR3 region: CASSDEGAGHNEQFF. CDR3 nucleotides: TGTGCCAGCAGCGACGAGGGAGCGGGACACAATGAGCAGTTCTTC.

This chain links TRBV7-9 with TRBJ1-4, with no clear D. Trimming took off 5 bases at V and 8 bases at J, with 18 bases between the two ends. Per germline, CDR1 SEHNR and CDR2 FQNEAQ (reference sequence). This CDR3 region has 15 residues. Here the CDR3 reads CASSPWTEEAEKLFF. In DNA, the CDR3 is TGTGCCAGCAGCCCCTGGACCGAGGAGGCGGAAAAACTGTTTTTT.

As DNA, the CDR3 is TGTGCAGGGGCCTTAGAGTTTGAGACCCAGTACTTC. Its translation is CAGALEFETQYF. The chain recombines TRBV6-1 with TRBJ2-5, with D possibly matching TRBD1 (5 bases). There are 12 residues in the CDR3. Germline CDR1 is MNHNS and CDR2 is SASEGT.

DNA of the CDR3: TGTGCCAGCAGTTTCTACGGGACAGGCCCGTCCTACGAGCAGTACTTC. Translated, it gives CASSFYGTGPSYEQYF. The chain links TRBV27 to TRBJ2-7; 8 bases fit TRBD1. This CDR3 contains 16 residues. Germline V gene data show CDR1 as MNHEY and CDR2 as SMNVEV (reference sequence). With V trimmed by 3 bases and J by 1 base, 8 bases remained unmatched.

This chain connects TRBV28 to TRBJ1-1; no definite D call. This CDR3 contains 16 residues. Germline assignment: CDR1 MDHEN and CDR2 SYDVKM. Trimming shortened V by 2 bases and J by 4 bases, and 17 bases separated the two germline ends. CDR3 sequence (DNA): TGTGCCAGCAGTTTAATCAATTTTGCAGATGGCACTGAAGCTTTCTTT. Protein: CASSLINFADGTEAFF.

The rearrangement uses TRBV18 and TRBJ2-2, with D tentatively TRBD1 (7 bases). The germline CDR1 and CDR2 sequences are KGHSH and LQKENI. The CDR3 spans 16 residues. The V gene lost 1 base and the J gene lost 9 bases, with 18 bases spanning the gap. The CDR3 loop reads CASSPQDLEGARELFF. CDR3 coding DNA: TGTGCCAGCTCACCACAGGACCTGGAGGGGGCTCGGGAGCTGTTTTTT.

The rearrangement uses TRBV23-1 and TRBJ2-7; D is unclear. TRBV23-1 is an open reading frame whose function is uncertain. V was clipped by 1 base and J by 1 base, with 14 bases between them. This CDR3 is 16 amino acids long. The CDR3 DNA follows: TGCGCCAGCAGTCAATTAAAAGCGAACGGATCCTACGAGCAGTACTTC. This encodes CASSQLKANGSYEQYF.

The chain employs TRBV11-3 and TRBJ1-1; possible D gene TRBD1, 5 bases. Germline CDR1 reads SGHNT; CDR2 reads YENEEA. This CDR3 contains 13 residues. Trimming took off 2 bases at V and 7 bases at J, with 11 bases between the two ends. CDR3 DNA sequence: TGTGCCAGCAGCTTATATCAGGGAAGTGAAGCTTTCTTT. Its protein is CASSLYQGSEAFF.

The CDR3 loop is CASSPRGGSSPLHF. The CDR3 coding sequence is TGTGCCAGCAGCCCCCGGGGGGGATCTTCACCCCTCCACTTT. This chain connects TRBV11-2 to TRBJ1-6, with D possibly TRBD1 on 5 matching bases. The CDR3 totals 14 residues. Trimming shortened V by 5 bases and J by 9 bases, and 14 bases separated the two germline ends. Germline lookup yields CDR1 SGHAT and CDR2 FQNNGV.

This chain uses TRBV10-2 with TRBJ2-7; D may be TRBD1 (5 bases). The CDR3 is made up of 14 amino acids. V lost 6 bases and J 2 bases, leaving 14 bases between the germline ends. CDR1 WSHSY and CDR2 SAAADI come from the germline V gene. The CDR3 reads CASSLTQGTYEQYF. The CDR3 nucleotides are TGCGCCAGCAGCCTTACCCAGGGCACCTACGAGCAGTACTTC.

In its sample, this clone was seen once. The V gene is TRBV11-2, the J gene TRBJ1-2; weak D call: TRBD1 (6 bases). V shed 4 bases and J shed 4 bases, with 16 bases lying between them. This CDR3 is built from 15 residues. CDR1 and CDR2 from the germline V gene are SGHAT and FQNNGV. The CDR3 here is CASSSLNRVRYGYTF. The CDR3 DNA is TGTGCCAGCAGCTCCCTCAACAGGGTACGCTATGGCTACACCTTC.

The genes are TRBV28 and TRBJ1-6; tentative D call: TRBD1 (6 bases). Germline CDR1 and CDR2: MDHEN and SYDVKM. CDR3 length: 15 amino acids. V lost 5 bases and J lost 9, with 17 bases in between. The CDR3 spells CASSPTRGGVSPLHF. The CDR3 region has the DNA TGTGCCAGCAGTCCTACGCGGGGGGGCGTTTCACCCCTCCACTTT.

The genes are TRBV4-2 and TRBJ1-5, with D maybe TRBD1 (6 bases). Germline CDR1 and CDR2: LGHNA and YNFKEQ. V lost 3 bases, J lost 3 bases, and 12 bases lay in between. This CDR3 is built from 15 residues. The CDR3 region has the DNA TGTGCCAGCAGCCACACAACAGGGATCAATCAGCCCCAGCATTTT. Translation gives CASSHTTGINQPQHF.

The V call is TRBV2, the J call TRBJ1-3; D is ambiguous. This CDR3 is 13 amino acids long. The V end lost 6 bases, the J end lost 4 bases, and 10 bases lay between the germline ends. Germline CDR1 is SNHLY and CDR2 is FYNNEI. The CDR3 DNA reads TGTGCCAGCAGCCCCGGGTTCGGAAACACCATATATTTT. The encoded protein is CASSPGFGNTIYF. Full variable domain (remainder filled in from reference TRBV2 and TRBJ1-3): EPEVTQTPSHQVTQMGQEVILRCVPISNHLYFYWYRQILGQKVEFLVSFYNNEISEKSEIFDDQFSVERPDGSNFTLKIRSTKLEDSAMYFCASSPGFGNTIYFGEGSWLTVV.

This clone has just one count. This sequence joins TRBV5-1 and TRBJ2-7; TRBD2 might be the D (6 bases). The CDR3 covers 14 residues. The V end was cut by 4 bases, the J end by 7 bases, with 18 bases between. The germline V gene has CDR1 SGHRS and CDR2 YFSETQ. The CDR3: CASSPTGGLREQYF. DNA of the CDR3: TGCGCCAGCAGCCCGACCGGAGGGCTGAGAGAGCAGTACTTC.

In its sample, this clone was seen a few times. The rearrangement links TRBV28 to TRBJ2-1; TRBD2 matches at 10 bases. J lost 8 bases, V lost 9 bases, and 4 bases had no gene match. Germline values: CDR1 MDHEN, CDR2 SYDVKM. The CDR3 totals 12 residues. The CDR3 DNA reads as TGTGCCAGTTATAGCGGGGGGCATGAGCAGTTCTTC. Protein sequence: CASYSGGHEQFF.

The rearrangement links TRBV11-3 to TRBJ2-2; 14 bases align to TRBD2. The trim removed 1 base at V and 5 bases at J, leaving 3 bases unmatched. CDR3 length: 17 amino acids. Germline values: CDR1 SGHNT, CDR2 YENEEA. The CDR3 loop is CASSLGTSGRRTGELFF. CDR3 coding DNA: TGTGCCAGCAGCTTAGGGACTAGCGGGAGGAGAACCGGGGAGCTGTTTTTT.

V and J are TRBV6-5 and TRBJ1-4, with 7 positions matching TRBD1. Losses at the gene ends were 10 bases for V and 8 bases for J; bases not matched to a gene: 16. The CDR3 extends over 15 amino acids. Germline CDR1 is MNHEY and CDR2 is SVGAGI. The DNA of the CDR3 is TGTGCCACCGGGGCCCCGGGACAGACGGCAGAAAAACTGTTTTTT. This encodes CATGAPGQTAEKLFF.

V usage is TRBV19 and J usage is TRBJ1-5, with D hard to call. Per the germline V gene, CDR1 is LNHDA and CDR2 is SQIVND (reference sequence). This CDR3 spans 17 amino acids. V lost 2 bases and J lost 0, with 14 bases in between. The CDR3 nucleotides are TGTGCCAGTAGTATAAGGCCGGGCCGGGGTAGCAATCAGCCCCAGCATTTT. This encodes CASSIRPGRGSNQPQHF.

J is TRBJ2-3 and V is TRBV4-1; a weak D match, TRBD1 (6 bases). This CDR3 spans 19 amino acids. From germline, CDR1 is MGHRA and CDR2 YSYEKL. Deletions cut 4 bases from V and 6 bases from J, with 29 bases between. The DNA of the CDR3 is TGCGCCAGCAGCCGAATTGCTGGGGCTGGGACACCCGAGACTGATACGCAGTATTTT. It translates to CASSRIAGAGTPETDTQYF.